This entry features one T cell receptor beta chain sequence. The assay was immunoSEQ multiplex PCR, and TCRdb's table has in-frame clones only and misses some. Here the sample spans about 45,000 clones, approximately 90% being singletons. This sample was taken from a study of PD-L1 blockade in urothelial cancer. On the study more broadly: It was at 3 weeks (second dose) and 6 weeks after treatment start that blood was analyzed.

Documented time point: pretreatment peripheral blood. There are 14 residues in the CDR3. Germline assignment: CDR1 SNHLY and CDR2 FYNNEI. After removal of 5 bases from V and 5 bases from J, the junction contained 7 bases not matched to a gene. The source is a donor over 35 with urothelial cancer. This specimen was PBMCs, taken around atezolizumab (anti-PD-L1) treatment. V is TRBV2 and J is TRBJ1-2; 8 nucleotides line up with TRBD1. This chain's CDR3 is CASSTGQGVYGYTF. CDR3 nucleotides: TGTGCCAGCAGTACCGGACAGGGAGTTTATGGCTACACCTTC.